These 21 T cell receptor beta chains came from one sample sequenced in a study of blood T cell repertoires in COVID-19. Repertoires were generated with immunoSEQ multiplex PCR, while TCRdb's copy carries only in-frame clones and drops some. The sample gives around 50,000 clones, 65% to 85% of which show up once; around 20% is in the top ten. The sample consisted of peripheral blood. The receptors come from a human donor with active or convalescent COVID-19. The donor label of this sample is uncertain.

J is TRBJ1-1 and V is TRBV5-1; TRBD1 agrees at 7 bases. Germline loops: CDR1 SGHRS, CDR2 YFSETQ. This CDR3 region has 15 residues. With V trimmed by 0 bases and J by 1 base, 3 bases remained unmatched. The CDR3 nucleotides are TGCGCCAGCAGCTTGGTGGACAGGACGAACACTGAAGCTTTCTTT. As protein: CASSLVDRTNTEAFF. Full variable domain (rest looked up from reference TRBV5-1 and TRBJ1-1): KAGVTQTPRYLIKTRGQQVTLSCSPISGHRSVSWYQQTPGQGLQFLFEYFSETQRNKGNFPGRFSGRQFSNSRSEMNVSTLELGDSALYLCASSLVDRTNTEAFFGQGTRLTVV.

This clone came up many times. The chain is built from TRBV14 and TRBJ2-7, with 9 bases fitting TRBD1. V was pared by 4 bases and J by 3 bases, with 7 bases of the junction left unmatched. CDR1 SGHDN and CDR2 FVKESK come from the germline V gene. This CDR3 has 15 amino acids. The CDR3 sequence: CASSPSGGQGYEQYF. CDR3 nucleotide sequence: TGTGCCAGCAGCCCGTCCGGGGGACAGGGCTACGAGCAGTACTTC.

This clone occurred a few times. The CDR3 region has the DNA TGTGCCAGCAGCACCGGACAGGGAACAGATACGCAGTATTTT. Its translation: CASSTGQGTDTQYF. This chain joins TRBV7-3 and TRBJ2-3; 8 bases line up with TRBD1. V shed 5 bases, J shed 3 bases, and the junction held 4 bases outside the gene matches. The CDR3 consists of 14 residues. Per the germline V gene, CDR1 is SGHTA and CDR2 is FQGTGA.

The chain has TRBV9 and TRBJ1-4; 8 nucleotides line up with TRBD1. CDR1 is SGDLS, CDR2 YYNGEE, per germline. This CDR3 contains 15 residues. The junction had 9 bases not matched to a gene; V was cut back by 3 bases and J by 8 bases. CDR3 amino acids: CASSGLGQGAEKLFF. In nucleotides, the CDR3 is TGTGCCAGCAGCGGATTGGGGCAGGGGGCCGAAAAACTGTTTTTT.

This clone showed up just a few times. The chain has TRBV29-1 and TRBJ2-2, with D maybe TRBD2 (5 bases). Germline lookup yields CDR1 SQVTM and CDR2 ANQGSEA. The CDR3 spans 14 residues. V was cut by 3 bases and J by 7 bases, with 15 bases left in between. CDR3 nucleotide sequence: TGCAGCGTTGAGTTGTACAGCGGACGCGGGGAGCTGTTTTTT. The encoded protein is CSVELYSGRGELFF.

This clone was seen a handful of times. The chain uses TRBV24-1 and TRBJ1-1; no reliable D call. V lost 6 bases to trimming and J lost 3 bases, with 13 bases between them. Germline values: CDR1 KGHDR, CDR2 SFDVKD. The CDR3 has 14 residues. Here the CDR3 reads CATSPGGKHTEAFF. In DNA, the CDR3 is TGTGCCACCAGTCCAGGTGGCAAACACACTGAAGCTTTCTTT.

This sequence joins TRBV14 and TRBJ1-1; no reliable D call. The CDR3 is 15 amino acids. Germline V gene lookup returns CDR1 SGHDN and CDR2 FVKESK. V gave up 1 base and J gave up 5 bases, with 14 bases separating them. The CDR3 reads CASSQALWRSTEAFF. The CDR3 DNA reads as TGTGCCAGCAGCCAAGCTTTGTGGAGGAGTACTGAAGCTTTCTTT.

The J gene is TRBJ1-3, the V gene TRBV7-2; perhaps TRBD1 as D (6 bases). This CDR3 spans 16 amino acids. Deletions cut 4 bases from V and 4 bases from J, with 17 bases between. Germline loops: CDR1 SGHTA, CDR2 FQGNSA. CDR3 protein: CASSSNRVGSGNTIYF. Written as DNA, the CDR3 is TGTGCCAGCAGCTCGAACAGGGTCGGTTCAGGAAACACCATATATTTT.

This chain joins TRBV18 and TRBJ1-1; possible D gene TRBD1, 6 bases. This CDR3 contains 14 residues. Trimming pared 3 bases from V and 3 bases from J, leaving 11 bases between. Germline values: CDR1 KGHSH, CDR2 LQKENI. The CDR3, as DNA: TGTGCCAGCTCACCCGTACAGGGCTACACTGAAGCTTTCTTT. It specifies CASSPVQGYTEAFF.

The chain employs TRBV9 and TRBJ1-3; D uncertain. Trimming pared 3 bases from V and 0 bases from J, leaving 10 bases between. The CDR3 is 15 amino acids. The germline gives CDR1 SGDLS, CDR2 YYNGEE. CDR3 DNA sequence: TGTGCCAGCAGCGAGCAAATTTCCTCTGGAAACACCATATATTTT. It encodes CASSEQISSGNTIYF.

The gene calls are TRBV19 and TRBJ2-5; D is ambiguous. V lost 4 bases and J 1 base, leaving 10 bases between the germline ends. The CDR3 has 14 residues. CDR1 LNHDA and CDR2 SQIVND come from the germline V gene (reference sequence). The CDR3 sequence: CASSRANRQETQYF. For the CDR3, the DNA is TGTGCCAGTAGTAGGGCCAATCGCCAAGAGACCCAGTACTTC.

This chain uses TRBV19 with TRBJ2-1; a possible D gene is TRBD2 (6 bases). The germline V gene encodes CDR1 LNHDA and CDR2 SQIVND (reference sequence). V was pared by 3 bases and J by 5 bases, with 14 bases between. This CDR3 comprises 15 residues. CDR3 in DNA: TGTGCCAGTAGTATTCTGGGGGAGGTGCACAATGAGCAGTTCTTC. Its protein product is CASSILGEVHNEQFF.

The chain joins TRBV3-1 (or the pseudogene TRBV3-2) to TRBJ1-5, with no clear D. This CDR3 contains 13 residues. V was clipped by 4 bases and J by 4 bases, with 8 bases between them. Germline CDR1 is LGHDT and CDR2 is YNNKEL (reference sequence). The CDR3 nucleotides are TGTGCCAGCAGCCCACCGGGGAATCAGCCCCAGCATTTT. Amino acids: CASSPPGNQPQHF.

This chain uses TRBV27 with TRBJ2-3; no clear D. V lost 2 bases and J 3 bases, leaving 12 bases between the germline ends. CDR3 length: 15 amino acids. Germline loops: CDR1 MNHEY, CDR2 SMNVEV (reference sequence). In nucleotides, the CDR3 is TGTGCCAGCAGTTTAGAGCCTATATTAACAGATACGCAGTATTTT. Translation: CASSLEPILTDTQYF.

The chain recombines TRBV5-6 with TRBJ2-7; 8 bases are shared with TRBD1. Looked up from germline, CDR1 is SGHDT and CDR2 is YYEEEE. The ends lost 6 bases at V and 4 bases at J; junction bases unmatched: 9. The CDR3 covers 14 residues. CDR3 loop: CASTTGTGIYEQYF. DNA for the CDR3: TGTGCCAGCACCACCGGGACAGGAATATACGAGCAGTACTTC.

The chain joins TRBV29-1 to TRBJ2-1; TRBD2 matches 12 bases. Per germline, CDR1 SQVTM and CDR2 ANQGSEA. With V trimmed by 6 bases and J by 6 bases, 3 bases remained unmatched. The CDR3 loop spans 13 amino acids. For the CDR3, the DNA is TGCAGCGTACGGACTAGCGGGACCAATGAGCAGTTCTTC. This codes for CSVRTSGTNEQFF.

The chain links TRBV30 to TRBJ2-4; 9 positions match TRBD1. Per germline, CDR1 GTSNPN and CDR2 SVGIG (reference sequence). This CDR3 region has 14 residues. Losses at the gene ends were 7 bases for V and 7 bases for J; bases not matched to a gene: 11. As DNA, the CDR3 is TGTGCCTTCAACCCGGGACAGGGTCTTAACATTCAGTACTTC. It yields the protein CAFNPGQGLNIQYF.

The chain combines TRBV29-1 with TRBJ1-1; D is perhaps TRBD1 (6 bases). The germline V and J ends were trimmed by 7 bases and 1 base, with 19 bases remaining between them. The CDR3 has 15 amino acids. Germline V gives CDR1 SQVTM, CDR2 ANQGSEA. The DNA for the CDR3 is TGCAGCGCCGACCCGGACAGCTCACCGAACACTGAAGCTTTCTTT. Protein product: CSADPDSSPNTEAFF.

This clone was counted a few times. This sequence joins TRBV7-3 and TRBJ2-1, with a possible D match to TRBD2 (6 bases). CDR1 is SGHTA, CDR2 FQGTGA, per germline. The CDR3 is 16 amino acids. The ends were cut back, 5 bases at V and 7 bases at J, with 21 bases in the middle. CDR3 in amino acids: CASSPARAGRVNEQFF. CDR3 sequence (DNA): TGTGCCAGCAGCCCCGCCCGGGCGGGGCGGGTGAATGAGCAGTTCTTC.

V is TRBV28 and J is TRBJ2-7; 8 bases fit TRBD1. J lost 4 bases, V lost 4 bases, and 6 bases had no gene match. CDR1 is MDHEN, CDR2 SYDVKM, per germline. The length of the CDR3 is 14 residues. The CDR3, as DNA: TGTGCCAGCAGTTCCGGACAGGGAAGGTACGAGCAGTACTTC. Its translation is CASSSGQGRYEQYF.

This clone has only one observation. The chain recombines TRBV10-2 with TRBJ2-3; D gene unclear. Germline V gene sequence: CDR1 WSHSY, CDR2 SAAADI. The CDR3 has 15 amino acids. V was clipped by 6 bases and J by 6 bases, with 19 bases between them. CDR3 sequence: CASREAPIAGDTQYF. In DNA form, the CDR3 reads TGCGCCAGCAGGGAAGCACCAATCGCCGGGGATACGCAGTATTTT.